These 13 T cell receptor beta chains were all obtained from the same sample, sequenced in a study of glioma-infiltrating T cells after dendritic cell vaccination. As for time point: after dendritic cell vaccination, including at tumor progression/relapse. The protocol was immunoSEQ multiplex PCR, while the TCRdb copy is restricted to in-frame clones and leaves out a portion. The sample contains 80,000 to 100,000 clones, 65% to 85% of which appear only once. The sample was blood, taken after dendritic cell vaccination. The receptors stem from a human donor with glioblastoma.

There are a few counts of this clone. V gene TRBV10-3 combines with J gene TRBJ2-3; D gene uncertain. Per germline, CDR1 ENHRY and CDR2 SYGVKD. The CDR3 sequence is 12 residues long. Trimming took 0 bases from V and 6 from J, leaving 4 bases between them. CDR3 bases: TGTGCCATCAGTGAGTCTTCGGATACGCAGTATTTT. The encoded protein is CAISESSDTQYF.

About this clone itself: This same CDR3 is encoded by further DNA sequences in the sample. The gene calls are TRBV10-3 and TRBJ1-1, with a tentative D call TRBD1 (5 bases). V lost 5 bases and J lost 3, with 10 bases in between. Germline lookup yields CDR1 ENHRY and CDR2 SYGVKD. The CDR3 runs to 13 residues. In nucleotides, the CDR3 is TGTGCCATCAGTTTGGGACTGTACACTGAAGCTTTCTTT. Amino acids: CAISLGLYTEAFF.

J is TRBJ2-7 and V is TRBV28; no definite D call. The CDR3 is made up of 11 amino acids. Germline CDR1 is MDHEN and CDR2 is SYDVKM. Trimming pared 2 bases from V and 3 bases from J, leaving 2 bases between. The CDR3: CASSLRYEQYF. In DNA, the CDR3 is TGTGCCAGCAGTTTACGCTACGAGCAGTACTTC.

The chain combines TRBV2 with TRBJ1-1, with D perhaps matching TRBD1 (5 bases). Germline CDR1 SNHLY, CDR2 FYNNEI. The length of the CDR3 is 13 residues. With 7 bases removed from V and 1 base from J, the gap between germline ends came to 10 bases. Here the CDR3 reads CASMGRGNTEAFF. The DNA for the CDR3 is TGTGCCAGCATGGGGCGGGGGAACACTGAAGCTTTCTTT.

The V call is TRBV19, the J call TRBJ1-3; no definite D call. From germline, CDR1 is LNHDA and CDR2 SQIVND (reference sequence). Trimming left V 6 bases short and J 4 bases short, with 13 bases between. This CDR3 spans 14 amino acids. CDR3 sequence (DNA): TGTGCCAGTAGGACGGACTACGACGGAAACACCATATATTTT. This encodes CASRTDYDGNTIYF.

The chain couples TRBV5-1 to TRBJ2-7, with TRBD2 matching over 7 bases. J lost 3 bases, V lost 3 bases, and 3 bases had no gene match. The CDR3 has 13 amino acids. The germline V gene has CDR1 SGHRS and CDR2 YFSETQ. CDR3 in DNA: TGCGCCAGCAGCTGGGAGGGAGGCTACGAGCAGTACTTC. It encodes CASSWEGGYEQYF.

This rearrangement joins TRBV5-4 to TRBJ2-7; 9 bases match TRBD2. The trim removed 0 bases at V and 1 base at J, leaving 5 bases unmatched. This CDR3 contains 16 residues. CDR1 and CDR2 (germline): SGHNT, YYREEE (reference sequence). CDR3 amino acids: CASSLGLAGSSYEQYF. DNA of the CDR3: TGTGCCAGCAGCTTGGGGCTAGCGGGGAGTTCCTACGAGCAGTACTTC.

The DNA for the CDR3 is TGCGCCAGCAGCTTGGTGGGACAGAGACCCTACGAGCAGTACTTC. Its translation is CASSLVGQRPYEQYF. The gene calls are TRBV5-1 and TRBJ2-7; 7 bases fit TRBD1. The ends lost 0 bases at V and 2 bases at J; junction bases unmatched: 5. Germline CDR1 and CDR2: SGHRS and YFSETQ. CDR3 length equals 15 residues.

The chain joins TRBV5-1 to TRBJ2-3, with 9 bases that match TRBD2. CDR3 length: 14 residues. J was trimmed by 6 bases and V by 5 bases; bases with no gene match: 7. Per the germline V gene, CDR1 is SGHRS and CDR2 is YFSETQ. DNA for the CDR3: TGCGCCAGCAGTGGACTAGCGCGTGGGGATACGCAGTATTTT. This translates into CASSGLARGDTQYF.

The rearrangement joins TRBV6-1 to TRBJ2-3; 16 positions match TRBD2. The J segment lost 1 base and the V segment lost 11 bases, leaving 3 bases of the junction unmatched. This CDR3 has 15 residues. In germline, CDR1 is MNHNS, CDR2 SASEGT. The CDR3 spells CASGLAGGRTDTQYF. The CDR3 coding sequence is TGTGCCTCGGGACTAGCGGGGGGGCGCACAGATACGCAGTATTTT.

This clone has just one count. This sequence joins TRBV6-5 and TRBJ2-3, with 8 bases that match TRBD2. V dropped 6 bases and J dropped 3; count of bases not matched to a gene: 8. Germline V gene lookup returns CDR1 MNHEY and CDR2 SVGAGI. The CDR3 has 15 residues. In nucleotides, the CDR3 is TGTGCCAGCAGAGGACCAGCGGGGGTGACAGATACGCAGTATTTT. This translates into CASRGPAGVTDTQYF.

V usage is TRBV5-4 and J usage is TRBJ2-1; TRBD2 aligns across 14 bases. The CDR3 consists of 16 residues. CDR1 and CDR2 from the germline V gene are SGHNT and YYREEE (reference sequence). J lost 7 bases, V lost 4 bases, and 7 bases had no gene match. The CDR3 bases are TGTGCCAGCAGCGGTAGACTAGCGGGGGGGCTGAATGAGCAGTTCTTC. It specifies CASSGRLAGGLNEQFF.

Only one count was recorded for this clone. This sequence joins TRBV4-2 and TRBJ1-5; 7 bases are a match to TRBD1. The CDR3 is 16 amino acids. The V gene's germline CDR1 is LGHNA and CDR2 YNFKEQ. Trimming removed 1 base from V and 2 bases from J; junction bases left unmatched: 5. The chain's CDR3 is CASSQAEGAGNQPQHF. Here the CDR3 DNA reads TGTGCCAGCAGCCAAGCGGAGGGGGCGGGCAATCAGCCCCAGCATTTT.